Each of the 11 T cell receptor beta chains below was sequenced from the same sample in a study of metastatic and nonmetastatic thyroid tumors. All patients were treatment-naive before thyroid surgery. TCRdb re-analyzed the PCR reads through MiXCR. The sample includes tens of thousands of clones, around a quarter of them seen just once. Sequenced sample: blood. The receptors come from a female donor with papillary thyroid cancer or a benign thyroid nodule (not recorded which). Some clones in this sample may be carry-over from other donors' samples.

In this sample, this clone turned up many times. This sequence may be a read error, since a much larger clone differs from it by one base. Within the sample, other DNA sequences also encode this same CDR3. V gene TRBV20-1 combines with J gene TRBJ1-1; no reliable D call. Trimming pared 6 bases from V and 12 bases from J, leaving 14 bases between. CDR1 is DFQATT, CDR2 SNEGSKA, per germline (reference sequence). There are 10 residues in the CDR3. In DNA form, the CDR3 reads TGCAGTGCGGATTGGTTGGGGTCTTTCTTT. It codes for CSADWLGSFF.

This clone was detected many times. The chain joins TRBV25-1 to TRBJ2-7; D remains ambiguous. Germline CDR1 reads MGHDK; CDR2 reads SYGVNS. The ends were cut back, 1 base at V and 4 bases at J, with 5 bases in the middle. CDR3 length equals 12 residues. For the CDR3, the DNA is TGTGCCAGCAGTGAATGGCAGTACGAGCAGTACTTC. Translation gives CASSEWQYEQYF.

This clone was counted many times. The chain joins TRBV7-2 to TRBJ2-2; a possible D gene is TRBD2 (6 bases). The CDR3 covers 15 residues. The V end was cut by 4 bases, the J end by 3 bases, with 12 bases between. CDR1 and CDR2 from the germline V gene are SGHTA and FQGNSA. CDR3 nucleotide sequence: TGTGCCAGCAGCTCCAGGACTACCTACACCGGGGAGCTGTTTTTT. Protein sequence: CASSSRTTYTGELFF. The whole variable domain, remainder taken from reference TRBV7-2 and TRBJ2-2, is GAGVSQSPSNKVTEKGKDVELRCDPISGHTALYWYRQSLGQGLEFLIYFQGNSAPDKSGLPSDRFSAERTGGSVSTLTIQRTQQEDSAVYLCASSSRTTYTGELFFGEGSRLTVL.

The table lists this clone with a count of one. The chain employs TRBV20-1 and TRBJ2-1; TRBD2 matches 8 bases. The J segment lost 7 bases and the V segment lost 6 bases, leaving 11 bases of the junction unmatched. CDR3 length: 14 amino acids. Germline CDR1 and CDR2: DFQATT and SNEGSKA (reference sequence). CDR3 residues: CSARGGSATNEQFF. The CDR3 region has the DNA TGCAGTGCCCGGGGGGGGAGCGCAACGAATGAGCAGTTCTTC.

This clone was counted at least ten times. V and J are TRBV20-1 and TRBJ2-5; D call uncertain. The CDR3 runs 11 residues. V was trimmed by 6 bases and J by 2 bases, leaving 7 bases between them. Germline loops: CDR1 DFQATT, CDR2 SNEGSKA (reference sequence). The CDR3 reads CSANLQETQYF. CDR3 bases: TGCAGTGCCAACCTTCAAGAGACCCAGTACTTC.

The chain links TRBV27 to TRBJ1-5, with a possible D match to TRBD1 (5 bases). V was shortened by 6 bases and J by 6 bases, with 12 bases between the two germline ends. Looked up from germline, CDR1 is MNHEY and CDR2 is SMNVEV (reference sequence). The CDR3 covers 13 residues. Written as DNA, the CDR3 is TGTGCCAGCAGCCTCAGGGTTTGTCAGCCCCAGCATTTT. Translation gives CASSLRVCQPQHF.

V usage is TRBV2 and J usage is TRBJ2-3; 7 bases line up with TRBD1. The germline V gene has CDR1 SNHLY and CDR2 FYNNEI. CDR3 length: 14 amino acids. Trimming cost V 4 bases and J 2 bases; bases outside gene matches: 3. The CDR3 DNA follows: TGTGCCAGCAGTGGGGGACAGTACACAGATACGCAGTATTTT. Amino acids: CASSGGQYTDTQYF.

The chain recombines TRBV5-4 with TRBJ2-2; TRBD2 might be the D (6 bases). This CDR3 spans 16 amino acids. V was cut by 4 bases and J by 6 bases, with 19 bases left in between. Germline V gene sequence: CDR1 SGHNT, CDR2 YYREEE (reference sequence). CDR3 sequence (DNA): TGTGCCAGCAGCCCGGGACTTTTAAGTTTGGCCGGGGAGCTGTTTTTT. It translates to CASSPGLLSLAGELFF.

As regards this clone: One junction end disagrees with the germline gene, perhaps due to a read error. The V and J genes are TRBV7-3 and TRBJ2-1; 7 nucleotides agree with TRBD2. The CDR3 totals 15 residues. Germline lookup yields CDR1 SGHTA and CDR2 FQGTGA. The CDR3 DNA reads as TGTGCCAGCAGCCCCCCTAGCGGTAGTTCGAATGAGCAGCTCTTC. The encoded protein is CASSPPSGSSNEQLF.

As to this clone: The conserved closing phenylalanine or tryptophan is absent in this CDR3, likely reflecting a read error. This chain uses TRBV6-1 with TRBJ2-7, with D unresolved. Germline loops: CDR1 MNHNS, CDR2 SASEGT. The CDR3 sequence is 16 residues long. The CDR3 DNA sequence: TGTGCCAGCAGTAACTCTTACACTTCGAGCTCCTACGATCAGTACTGC. It translates to CASSNSYTSSSYDQYC.

As concerns this clone: This clone may be a read error of a much larger clone one base away. The V gene is TRBV5-6, the J gene TRBJ1-1; perhaps TRBD1 as D (6 bases). The CDR3 is 14 residues long. The germline gives CDR1 SGHDT, CDR2 YYEEEE. CDR3 loop: CANSFQTGLTEAFF. Written as DNA, the CDR3 is TGTGCCAACAGCTTCCAAACAGGGCTCACTGAGGCTTTCTTT.